Each of the 12 T cell receptor beta chains below was sequenced from the same sample in a study of T-cell reconstitution after alpha-beta-depleted transplantation in children. Preparation of the TCRbeta library used unique molecular identifiers. One entry per CDR3 protein, called by TCRdb with MiXCR from the PCR reads. This sample has 700,000 to 950,000 distinct CDR3 sequences, with about 15% found just once. Sequenced here: PBMCs, mostly from graft donor cells, sampled 360 days after TCRalphabeta/CD19-depleted stem cell transplant. Every receptor here comes from a male patient aged 5 to 17 who had a stem cell transplant for acute lymphoblastic leukemia, so the T cells may come from the graft donor.

The chain joins TRBV7-9 to TRBJ2-7, with D unresolved. Germline V gene data show CDR1 as SEHNR and CDR2 as FQNEAQ (reference sequence). The CDR3 sequence is 11 residues long. V lost 4 bases, J lost 5 bases, and 6 bases lay in between. The CDR3 region has the DNA TGTGCCAGCAGCTATCAACACGAGCAGTACTTC. As protein: CASSYQHEQYF.

This clonotype was counted between two and nine times. For the CDR3, the DNA is TGTGCCAGCAGTCCTGGGGGTCTCCTTAGCAATCAGCCCCAGCATTTT. Translated, it gives CASSPGGLLSNQPQHF. The rearrangement joins TRBV12-3 or TRBV12-4 to TRBJ1-5; possible D gene TRBD1, 5 bases. The CDR3 length is 16 residues. V lost 5 bases, J lost 0 bases, and 14 bases lay in between.

V and J are TRBV6-5 and TRBJ2-7, with TRBD1 matching over 9 bases. The V segment lost 2 bases and the J segment 5 bases; nucleotides outside the gene matches: 4. The CDR3 has 14 residues. Germline V gene lookup returns CDR1 MNHEY and CDR2 SVGAGI. CDR3 amino acids: CASSYLGQGDEQYF. The CDR3, as DNA: TGTGCCAGCAGTTACCTGGGACAGGGAGACGAGCAGTACTTC.

Only a few counts were recorded for this clonotype. The chain employs TRBV27 and TRBJ2-7, with 7 bases lining up with TRBD1. V lost 2 bases to trimming and J lost 7 bases; unmatched junction nucleotides: 8. From germline, CDR1 is MNHEY and CDR2 SMNVEV (reference sequence). The CDR3 runs 14 residues. DNA of the CDR3: TGTGCCAGCAGTTTACTACAGGGGACGGGGGAGCAGTACTTC. Amino acids: CASSLLQGTGEQYF.

There are a few counts of this clonotype. Written as DNA, the CDR3 is TGTGCCAGCAGTTACTCGAATTCGCAGGGTGGTACCGGGGAGCTGTTTTTT. Translating it yields CASSYSNSQGGTGELFF. The rearrangement uses TRBV6-5 and TRBJ2-2; tentative D call: TRBD1 (5 bases). CDR3 length: 17 amino acids. Germline V gene sequence: CDR1 MNHEY, CDR2 SVGAGI. V was clipped by 0 bases and J by 5 bases, with 16 bases between them.

V and J are TRBV5-1 and TRBJ2-2, with D possibly TRBD1 on 5 matching bases. In germline, CDR1 is SGHRS, CDR2 YFSETQ. Trimming cost V 4 bases and J 4 bases, with 20 bases left between them. There are 17 residues in the CDR3. The CDR3 reads CASSLLPGASFTGELFF. CDR3 sequence (DNA): TGCGCCAGCAGCCTCTTACCTGGGGCTAGTTTCACCGGGGAGCTGTTTTTT.

The chain combines TRBV5-1 with TRBJ1-2; 10 bases map to TRBD1. The CDR3 covers 14 residues. Unmatched junction bases numbered 3, after V lost 3 bases and J lost 4 bases. From germline, CDR1 is SGHRS and CDR2 YFSETQ. The CDR3 loop reads CASSWGTGVYGYTF. The CDR3 bases are TGCGCCAGCAGCTGGGGGACAGGGGTCTATGGCTACACCTTC.

V and J are TRBV11-3 and TRBJ2-1, with D possibly being TRBD2 (6 bases). The V and J ends lost 1 base and 0 bases respectively, with 10 bases between them. Germline V CDR1 and CDR2: SGHNT, YENEEA. This CDR3 contains 16 residues. The CDR3 nucleotides read TGTGCCAGCAGCTTAGGACTAGGCGGCTCCTACAATGAGCAGTTCTTC. Amino acids: CASSLGLGGSYNEQFF.

In regard to this clonotype: A read error may produce the germline difference seen at one junction end. The J gene is TRBJ2-7, the V gene TRBV4-1; a weak D match, TRBD2 (5 bases). Germline V CDR1 and CDR2: MGHRA, YSYEKL. The CDR3 length is 15 residues. DNA for the CDR3: TGCGCCAGCAGCCAAGATCGGAGCGGCTACTACGAGCAGTGCTTC. Translating gives CASSQDRSGYYEQCF.

The chain is built from TRBV11-2 and TRBJ1-6, with D hard to call. Per germline, CDR1 SGHAT and CDR2 FQNNGV. The length of the CDR3 is 13 residues. V was shortened by 5 bases and J by 4 bases, with 6 bases between the two germline ends. CDR3 sequence: CASSRGYNSPLHF. In DNA, the CDR3 is TGTGCCAGCAGCCGGGGTTATAATTCACCCCTCCACTTT.

This clonotype was found a few times. The chain employs TRBV6-5 and TRBJ1-6; TRBD1 might be the D (6 bases). Germline values: CDR1 MNHEY, CDR2 SVGAGI. The CDR3 has 15 residues. Trimming took off 3 bases at V and 6 bases at J, with 12 bases between the two ends. The CDR3 nucleotides are TGTGCCAGCAGTTATAGTACAGGGAGTAATTCACCCCTCCACTTT. Its protein product is CASSYSTGSNSPLHF.

The J gene is TRBJ2-5, the V gene TRBV7-8; D unclear. Per the germline V gene, CDR1 is SGHVS and CDR2 is FQNEAQ. Trimming removed 3 bases at V and 5 bases at J, with 13 bases between. The CDR3 totals 14 residues. The CDR3 DNA reads as TGTGCCAGCAGCTTTAATCCGGCCTTTGAGACCCAGTACTTC. It yields the protein CASSFNPAFETQYF.